This passage covers 20 T cell receptor beta chains from one sample sequenced in a study of radiotherapy plus CTLA-4 blockade in lung cancer. Data came from immunoSEQ multiplex PCR; TCRdb stores just in-frame clones and leaves some out. The sample yields approximately 77,000 clones, more than 60% seen once. Sequences were derived from peripheral blood, sampled from a patient treated with radiotherapy plus ipilimumab. The receptor source for this set is a human donor with non-small cell lung cancer whose response to radiotherapy plus ipilimumab could not be evaluated. Some clones in this sample may be carry-over from other donors' samples.

The chain couples TRBV4-2 to TRBJ1-5; 8 bases line up with TRBD1. The V gene end was trimmed by 1 base and the J gene end by 5 bases; junction bases not matched to a gene: 1. The CDR3 is 14 residues long. Germline V gives CDR1 LGHNA, CDR2 YNFKEQ. CDR3 sequence reads: CASSQGQGYQPQHF. For the CDR3, the DNA is TGTGCCAGCAGCCAAGGACAGGGGTATCAGCCCCAGCATTTT.

The chain combines TRBV7-8 with TRBJ2-7; 9 bases are a match to TRBD1. The V segment lost 3 bases and the J segment 0 bases; nucleotides outside the gene matches: 3. Germline lookup yields CDR1 SGHVS and CDR2 FQNEAQ. This CDR3 has 15 residues. The CDR3 DNA follows: TGTGCCAGCAGCTTCCAACAGGGGGCCTCCTACGAGCAGTACTTC. The encoded protein is CASSFQQGASYEQYF.

This chain uses TRBV28 with TRBJ1-1; D perhaps matches TRBD1 (6 bases). The length of the CDR3 is 16 residues. CDR1 and CDR2 from the germline V gene are MDHEN and SYDVKM. Trimming shortened V by 3 bases and J by 3 bases, and 17 bases separated the two germline ends. The CDR3 coding sequence is TGTGCCAGCAGTTTGGTCGGGGGGCGGGTGGACACTGAAGCTTTCTTT. Translated, it gives CASSLVGGRVDTEAFF.

The V gene is TRBV5-4, the J gene TRBJ1-4; the match to TRBD1 covers 10 bases. The CDR3 length is 15 residues. The V and J ends lost 1 base and 7 bases, in that order; junction bases with no gene match: 4. CDR1 and CDR2 (germline): SGHNT, YYREEE (reference sequence). CDR3 sequence reads: CASSLKGQGIEKLFF. The CDR3 nucleotides read TGTGCCAGCAGCTTGAAGGGACAGGGGATTGAAAAACTGTTTTTT.

J is TRBJ1-4 and V is TRBV19; D remains unclear. V shed 5 bases and J shed 11 bases, with 9 bases lying between them. CDR1 and CDR2 (germline): LNHDA, SQIVND (reference sequence). CDR3 length: 11 amino acids. CDR3 nucleotides: TGTGCCAGTAGTCAAGCGCTTAAACTGTTTTTT. It translates to CASSQALKLFF.

The chain recombines TRBV7-9 with TRBJ2-2; 7 nucleotides align to TRBD2. The V gene end was trimmed by 4 bases and the J gene end by 4 bases; junction bases not matched to a gene: 12. The CDR3 totals 17 residues. Germline values: CDR1 SEHNR, CDR2 FQNEAQ (reference sequence). The CDR3, as DNA: TGTGCCAGCAGCTCCCCGTCCGGGGGGATAGTCACCGGGGAGCTGTTTTTT. Its protein product is CASSSPSGGIVTGELFF.

The rearrangement joins TRBV18 to TRBJ1-5, with D unclear. The CDR3 extends over 15 amino acids. The V end lost 3 bases, the J end lost 2 bases, and 11 bases lay between the germline ends. Germline V CDR1 and CDR2: KGHSH, LQKENI. The CDR3 DNA follows: TGTGCCAGCTCACCGTACGGTAAAGGCAATCAGCCCCAGCATTTT. Protein sequence: CASSPYGKGNQPQHF.

The rearrangement uses TRBV18 and TRBJ2-3; 10 bases fit TRBD2. The CDR3 consists of 14 residues. CDR1 is KGHSH and CDR2 is LQKENI in the germline V gene. V lost 8 bases to trimming and J lost 2 bases; unmatched junction nucleotides: 4. In nucleotides, the CDR3 is TGTGCCAGCGCTAGCGGGGGAAACACAGATACGCAGTATTTT. Translating it yields CASASGGNTDTQYF.

The V call is TRBV5-4, the J call TRBJ1-2, with TRBD1 matching 7 bases. The CDR3 covers 15 residues. In germline, CDR1 is SGHNT, CDR2 YYREEE (reference sequence). V trimming: 0 bases; J trimming: 7 bases; junction bases outside the gene matches: 9. The chain's CDR3 is CASSLGQGKKSGYTF. The CDR3 nucleotides read TGTGCCAGCAGCTTGGGACAGGGCAAAAAGAGTGGCTACACCTTC.

The J gene is TRBJ1-2, the V gene TRBV6-5; TRBD1 agrees at 9 bases. Germline CDR1 reads MNHEY; CDR2 reads SVGAGI. This CDR3 has 14 amino acids. V shed 5 bases and J 5 bases; nucleotides not matched to a gene: 6. CDR3 sequence reads: CASSNPGQGYGYTF. CDR3 nucleotides: TGTGCCAGCAGTAACCCTGGACAGGGGTATGGCTACACCTTC.

V is TRBV19 and J is TRBJ2-3, with 10 bases matching TRBD2. V lost 3 bases to trimming and J lost 4 bases; unmatched junction nucleotides: 1. Germline assignment: CDR1 LNHDA and CDR2 SQIVND (reference sequence). This CDR3 is built from 14 residues. The CDR3 reads CASSIGLAADTQYF. DNA for the CDR3: TGTGCCAGTAGTATTGGACTAGCGGCAGATACGCAGTATTTT.

The gene calls are TRBV4-2 and TRBJ1-2; 7 positions agree with TRBD1. From germline, CDR1 is LGHNA and CDR2 YNFKEQ. Losses at the gene ends were 3 bases for V and 7 bases for J; bases not matched to a gene: 8. This CDR3 is built from 14 residues. For the CDR3, the DNA is TGTGCCAGCAGCCAGGCGACAGGGACGGGTGGCTACACCTTC. Translating it yields CASSQATGTGGYTF.

This sequence joins TRBV6-5 and TRBJ2-7; D is perhaps TRBD2 (6 bases). Deletions cut 6 bases from V and 9 bases from J, with 21 bases between. This CDR3 comprises 14 residues. Germline V CDR1 and CDR2: MNHEY, SVGAGI. The CDR3 sequence is CASRPEEGWRGQYF. CDR3 nucleotide sequence: TGTGCCAGCAGGCCTGAGGAGGGGTGGCGGGGGCAGTACTTC.

The chain combines TRBV5-5 with TRBJ1-5; D ambiguous. V lost 0 bases and J 4 bases, leaving 11 bases between the germline ends. The CDR3 loop spans 15 amino acids. The germline CDR1 and CDR2 sequences are SGHKS and YYEKEE (reference sequence). CDR3 nucleotide sequence: TGTGCCAGCAGCTTGGCCCTGGGCCAAAATCAGCCCCAGCATTTT. It is translated as CASSLALGQNQPQHF.

The chain carries TRBV5-1 and TRBJ1-1; no clear D. The V end was cut by 2 bases, the J end by 3 bases, with 11 bases between. The CDR3 sequence is 14 residues long. Looked up from germline, CDR1 is SGHRS and CDR2 is YFSETQ. DNA of the CDR3: TGCGCCAGCAGCTTTCAAGAGAGGGACACTGAAGCTTTCTTT. Residues: CASSFQERDTEAFF.

The chain recombines TRBV9 with TRBJ2-4; D not certain. There are 12 residues in the CDR3. CDR1 is SGDLS, CDR2 YYNGEE, per germline. V lost 0 bases, J lost 9 bases, and 7 bases lay in between. CDR3: CASSVDSGIQYF. The DNA of the CDR3 is TGTGCCAGCAGCGTAGACTCGGGCATTCAGTACTTC.

This chain connects TRBV5-1 to TRBJ1-6; TRBD1 is a possible D gene (6 bases). V was clipped by 1 base and J by 10 bases, with 12 bases between them. Germline V CDR1 and CDR2: SGHRS, YFSETQ. There are 14 residues in the CDR3. CDR3 in DNA: TGCGCCAGCAGCTTGCAGGGGTCGGCATCACCCCTCCACTTT. As protein: CASSLQGSASPLHF.

The chain recombines TRBV11-2 with TRBJ1-2, with 7 bases lining up with TRBD1. J lost 2 bases, V lost 6 bases, and 9 bases had no gene match. The CDR3 totals 15 residues. The germline gives CDR1 SGHAT, CDR2 FQNNGV. The CDR3 region is CASSNNRGRNYGYTF. CDR3 DNA: TGTGCCAGCAGTAACAACAGGGGACGAAACTATGGCTACACCTTC.

This chain joins TRBV7-9 and TRBJ2-5; possibly TRBD2 for D (6 bases). This CDR3 is built from 12 residues. Germline lookup yields CDR1 SEHNR and CDR2 FQNEAQ (reference sequence). The V and J ends lost 5 bases and 8 bases respectively, with 12 bases between them. The CDR3 coding sequence is TGTGCCAGCAGCCCGATGGAGGGTACCCAGTACTTC. Protein product: CASSPMEGTQYF.

This clone has a count of ten or more. The rearrangement links TRBV28 to TRBJ1-4; D is undetermined. Germline V lookup: CDR1 MDHEN, CDR2 SYDVKM. V lost 1 base, J lost 0 bases, and 9 bases lay in between. The CDR3 consists of 16 residues. CDR3 loop: CASSLSRGSTNEKLFF. CDR3 nucleotide sequence: TGTGCCAGCAGTTTATCTCGGGGATCAACTAATGAAAAACTGTTTTTT.